A selection of T cell receptor beta chains follows, all from one sample in a study of cytomegalovirus exposure and HLA in healthy donors. TCRdb's table, derived via immunoSEQ multiplex PCR, lists solely in-frame clones and lacks some. The data hold 150,000 to 200,000 clones, with about 80% observed a single time. The sequenced material came from PBMCs. These receptors were taken from a man aged 25-45 years in good health and CMV-seronegative. The CDR3 runs from the conserved cysteine through the conserved F or W. A D gene is named only where the DNA matches it firmly. Some rows mark clone size as missing; the rest say once, few, many or name a class of expanded clone.

TRBV23-1	TRBJ1-5	TRBD1	.	CASSHQDRESNQPQHF	TGCGCCAGCAGTCACCAGGACAGGGAAAGCAATCAGCCCCAGCATTTT
TRBV11-2	TRBJ2-7	.	.	CASSLGPSGYEQYF	TGTGCCAGCAGCTTAGGGCCATCGGGCTACGAGCAGTACTTC
TRBV11-2	TRBJ1-1	TRBD1	once	CASSYRQGNTEAFF	TGTGCCAGCAGCTACCGACAGGGGAACACTGAAGCTTTCTTT
TRBV2	TRBJ2-7	TRBD1	.	CASSNRGMNEQYF	TGTGCCAGCAGCAACAGGGGAATGAACGAGCAGTACTTC
TRBV6-5	TRBJ1-4	TRBD1	.	CASREGGTEKLFF	TGTGCCAGCAGGGAAGGGGGCACTGAAAAACTGTTTTTT
TRBV5-1	TRBJ2-3	TRBD2	.	CASSQGTSGTDTQYF	TGCGCCAGCAGCCAGGGGACTAGCGGCACAGATACGCAGTATTTT
TRBV30	TRBJ2-5	TRBD1	.	CAQQGAETQYF	TGTGCTCAGCAGGGGGCCGAGACCCAGTACTTC
TRBV6-1	TRBJ2-7	TRBD1	few	CASRAGTGEQYF	TGTGCCAGCAGGGCCGGGACAGGGGAGCAGTACTTC
TRBV5-1	TRBJ2-4	TRBD2	.	CASSSGTSGSVPTLAKNIQYF	TGCGCCAGCAGCTCCGGGACTAGCGGGAGCGTCCCTACACTAGCCAAAAACATTCAGTACTTC
TRBV28	TRBJ1-1	.	.	CASSLWGGVTEAFF	TGTGCCAGCAGTTTATGGGGGGGGGTCACTGAAGCTTTCTTT
TRBV5-4	TRBJ1-2	TRBD1	.	CASSSGQGGYGYTF	TGTGCCAGCAGCTCCGGACAGGGGGGCTATGGCTACACCTTC
TRBV5-1	TRBJ1-4	.	.	CASSSFGAATNEKLFF	TGCGCCAGCAGCTCTTTTGGGGCCGCAACTAATGAAAAACTGTTTTTT
TRBV9	TRBJ1-2	TRBD1	.	CASSEGTGTDGYTF	TGTGCCAGCAGCGAAGGGACAGGGACGGATGGCTACACCTTC
TRBV29-1	TRBJ1-1	.	.	CSARLGLNTEAFF	TGCAGCGCTCGACTAGGTTTGAACACTGAAGCTTTCTTT
TRBV5-1	TRBJ2-5	.	few	CASSLPGGQETQYF	TGCGCCAGCAGCTTACCCGGGGGACAAGAGACCCAGTACTTC
TRBV7-9	TRBJ2-2	.	.	CASSFLTGSPGELFF	TGTGCCAGCAGCTTCCTAACAGGGTCACCGGGGGAGCTGTTTTTT
TRBV11-3	TRBJ2-3	.	few	CASSSRGPGDTQYF	TGTGCCAGCAGCTCCCGCGGGCCCGGAGATACGCAGTATTTT
TRBV29-1	TRBJ2-1	TRBD2	.	CSAGLAGVSSYNEQFF	TGCAGCGCTGGACTAGCGGGGGTTAGCTCCTACAATGAGCAGTTCTTC
TRBV5-1	TRBJ1-5	.	.	CASSLGPGEGQPQHF	TGCGCCAGCAGCTTGGGACCGGGGGAGGGTCAGCCCCAGCATTTT
TRBV9	TRBJ2-7	TRBD2	.	CASSVGASGLDEQYF	TGTGCCAGCAGCGTAGGTGCTAGCGGCCTAGACGAGCAGTACTTC
TRBV29-1	TRBJ2-7	TRBD1	.	CSVEDPRRQGPYEQYF	TGCAGCGTTGAAGATCCGAGGCGACAGGGACCCTACGAGCAGTACTTC
TRBV5-1	TRBJ2-5	.	few	CASSFTPSETQYF	TGCGCCAGCAGCTTTACACCGTCAGAGACCCAGTACTTC
TRBV7-9	TRBJ1-1	.	many	CASSPETQNTEAFF	TGTGCCAGCAGCCCAGAGACACAGAACACTGAAGCTTTCTTT
TRBV2	TRBJ2-1	.	.	CASSEVASPVNEQFF	TGTGCCAGCAGTGAAGTAGCTAGCCCGGTCAATGAGCAGTTCTTC
TRBV4-1	TRBJ2-3	.	.	CASSPKVGGFTDTQYF	TGCGCCAGCAGCCCGAAAGTAGGGGGTTTCACAGATACGCAGTATTTT
TRBV28	TRBJ1-5	.	.	CASIRSYSLSNQPQHF	TGTGCCAGCATAAGGAGTTACTCCCTTAGCAATCAGCCCCAGCATTTT
TRBV2	TRBJ2-7	.	few	CAGRTGIEQYF	TGTGCCGGAAGAACAGGGATTGAGCAGTACTTC
TRBV7-9	TRBJ2-7	.	.	CASSLVRETPGQYF	TGTGCCAGCAGCTTAGTTAGGGAAACACCGGGACAGTACTTC
TRBV5-1	TRBJ1-1	TRBD1	.	CASSPRTGTGTEAFF	TGCGCCAGCAGCCCAAGGACCGGGACAGGCACTGAAGCTTTCTTT
TRBV5-4	TRBJ2-5	.	.	CASSYPGGNTETQYF	TGTGCCAGCAGCTATCCTGGGGGGAACACGGAGACCCAGTACTTC
TRBV19	TRBJ1-2	TRBD1	.	CASSRQGRDYGYTF	TGTGCCAGTAGTAGACAGGGTCGAGACTATGGCTACACCTTC
TRBV6-6	TRBJ2-1	TRBD2	.	CASSVAGGVYNEQFF	TGTGCCAGCAGTGTAGCGGGAGGGGTCTACAATGAGCAGTTCTTC
TRBV30	TRBJ2-5	.	.	CAWSVILRGRNQETQYF	TGTGCCTGGAGTGTAATTCTCAGGGGTCGAAACCAAGAGACCCAGTACTTC
TRBV18	TRBJ1-2	TRBD1	.	CASSPYPGGSYGYTF	TGTGCCAGCTCACCATATCCAGGGGGAAGCTATGGCTACACCTTC
TRBV6-5	TRBJ2-1	.	.	CASTARDTYNEQFF	TGTGCCAGCACTGCACGGGACACCTACAATGAGCAGTTCTTC
TRBV29-1	TRBJ1-2	.	.	CSVSGGDPGYTF	TGCAGCGTTTCCGGCGGGGATCCTGGCTACACCTTC
TRBV5-1	TRBJ1-5	.	.	CASSLGQYSNQPQHF	TGCGCCAGCAGCTTGGGACAGTATAGCAATCAGCCCCAGCATTTT
TRBV5-6	TRBJ2-3	.	.	CASSRTDTQYF	TGTGCCAGCAGCCGTACAGATACGCAGTATTTT
TRBV6-5	TRBJ1-1	.	.	CASSVRRGINTEAFF	TGTGCCAGCAGCGTCAGGAGGGGAATTAACACTGAAGCTTTCTTT
TRBV5-6	TRBJ1-1	.	.	CASSLRDAGRAEAFF	TGTGCCAGCAGCTTGCGGGACGCAGGGAGGGCTGAAGCTTTCTTT
TRBV28	TRBJ1-2	.	.	CATSEGIRYGYTF	TGTGCCACCTCGGAGGGGATTAGGTATGGCTACACCTTC
TRBV10-3	TRBJ1-5	TRBD1	.	CAISESDPTGMWLWKNQPQHF	TGTGCCATCAGTGAGTCGGATCCGACAGGGATGTGGCTTTGGAAGAATCAGCCCCAGCATTTT
TRBV6-5	TRBJ1-2	TRBD1	.	CASSYWDRGSNYGYTF	TGTGCCAGCAGTTATTGGGACAGGGGGTCTAACTATGGCTACACCTTC
TRBV9	TRBJ1-1	.	few	CASSAGTGATEAFF	TGTGCCAGCAGCGCCGGGACTGGGGCCACTGAAGCTTTCTTT